These 31 T cell receptor beta chains originate from one sample sequenced in a study of shared clonotypes between healthy human individuals. Repertoires were generated with immunoSEQ multiplex PCR, while TCRdb's copy carries only in-frame clones and drops some. The sample has about 2.4 million clones, around nine tenths seen once. The sequenced material came from naive CD4+ T cells sorted from blood. Specified subset: CD45RA+ positively selected. The receptors come from a man younger than 35 in good health.

The rearrangement joins TRBV4-3 to TRBJ1-6, with TRBD1 as a possible D gene (5 bases). CDR3 length: 16 residues. V lost 1 base and J 1 base, leaving 8 bases between the germline ends. Germline V lookup: CDR1 LGHNA, CDR2 YSLEER. The CDR3 nucleotides read TGCGCCAGCAGCCAAGGAGGGGCGTCCTATAATTCACCCCTCCACTTT. As protein: CASSQGGASYNSPLHF.

V and J are TRBV18 and TRBJ1-4; 10 nucleotides agree with TRBD1. Germline CDR1 is KGHSH and CDR2 is LQKENI. The ends lost 3 bases at V and 0 bases at J; junction bases unmatched: 4. CDR3 length: 17 residues. The CDR3 is CASSPDRGSATNEKLFF. In DNA form, the CDR3 reads TGTGCCAGCTCACCGGACAGGGGGTCTGCAACTAATGAAAAACTGTTTTTT.

The chain combines TRBV7-9 with TRBJ2-1, with a weak D call TRBD2 (5 bases). Trimming took 2 bases from V and 8 from J, leaving 13 bases between them. The CDR3 has 14 residues. Germline assignment: CDR1 SEHNR and CDR2 FQNEAQ (reference sequence). CDR3 residues: CASSLMGPGDEQFF. The DNA of the CDR3 is TGTGCCAGCAGCTTAATGGGCCCCGGGGATGAGCAGTTCTTC. The whole variable domain, filled in from reference TRBV7-9 and TRBJ2-1, reads DTGVSQNPRHKITKRGQNVTFRCDPISEHNRLYWYRQTLGQGPEFLTYFQNEAQLEKSRLLSDRFSAERPKGSFSTLEIQRTEQGDSAMYLCASSLMGPGDEQFFGPGTRLTVL.

DNA for the CDR3: TGTGCCAGCCAAAGGGGCAATCAGCCCCAGCATTTT. Protein product: CASQRGNQPQHF. The chain recombines TRBV28 with TRBJ1-5; the D is unclear. This CDR3 comprises 12 residues. Trimming removed 8 bases from V and 2 bases from J, with 7 bases in between. Germline assignment: CDR1 MDHEN and CDR2 SYDVKM.

The chain uses TRBV9 and TRBJ2-5; tentatively, D is TRBD2 (5 bases). Trimming took 3 bases from V and 7 from J, leaving 10 bases between them. Per the germline V gene, CDR1 is SGDLS and CDR2 is YYNGEE. The CDR3 loop spans 12 amino acids. The CDR3 region is CASSGTGGTQYF. CDR3 bases: TGTGCCAGCAGCGGGACTGGAGGGACCCAGTACTTC.

The V call is TRBV27, the J call TRBJ2-7; a possible D gene is TRBD1 (5 bases). CDR3 length: 14 amino acids. From germline, CDR1 is MNHEY and CDR2 SMNVEV (reference sequence). Trimming removed 6 bases at V and 2 bases at J, with 14 bases between. The CDR3 protein is CASSPGPGPYEQYF. The CDR3 region has the DNA TGTGCCAGCAGCCCAGGGCCCGGACCCTACGAGCAGTACTTC.

This clone was counted a single time. The chain joins TRBV5-6 to TRBJ1-3, with D perhaps TRBD1 (5 bases). CDR3 size: 13 residues. The germline gives CDR1 SGHDT, CDR2 YYEEEE. The V and J ends lost 2 bases and 4 bases respectively, with 7 bases between them. CDR3 bases: TGTGCCAGCAGCTTCAGGGCCGGAAACACCATATATTTT. This gives the protein CASSFRAGNTIYF.

Details on this clone: Other nucleotide sequences from this sample produce the same CDR3. This rearrangement joins TRBV5-4 to TRBJ2-5, with a tentative D call TRBD2 (7 bases). The CDR3 has 15 amino acids. Germline loops: CDR1 SGHNT, CDR2 YYREEE (reference sequence). Trimming stripped 2 bases from V and 2 bases from J, with 13 bases between. The CDR3, as DNA: TGTGCCAGCAGCTTAGAGGGAGGGGGACAAGAGACCCAGTACTTC. Protein: CASSLEGGGQETQYF.

About this clone itself: This same CDR3 is encoded by further DNA sequences in the sample. This chain uses TRBV5-1 with TRBJ2-5; D is ambiguous. The V gene lost 0 bases and the J gene lost 1 base, with 7 bases spanning the gap. The CDR3 is made up of 14 amino acids. Germline values: CDR1 SGHRS, CDR2 YFSETQ. The CDR3 is CASSLAGTQETQYF. CDR3 nucleotides: TGCGCCAGCAGCTTGGCTGGAACCCAAGAGACCCAGTACTTC.

The V gene is TRBV10-2, the J gene TRBJ1-6; 9 nucleotides line up with TRBD1. The ends lost 5 bases at V and 10 bases at J; junction bases unmatched: 12. The V gene's germline CDR1 is WSHSY and CDR2 SAAADI. The CDR3 is made up of 16 amino acids. CDR3 bases: TGCGCCAGCAGTCCCACCGGGACAGGGATGGAGTCACCCCTCCACTTT. Its protein product is CASSPTGTGMESPLHF.

The rearrangement links TRBV6-1 to TRBJ2-3; D may be TRBD2 (7 bases). This CDR3 has 14 residues. Germline values: CDR1 MNHNS, CDR2 SASEGT. Trimming took 5 bases from V and 2 from J, leaving 11 bases between them. DNA for the CDR3: TGTGCCAGCAGTCCGGGGGGCCTCACAGATACGCAGTATTTT. Translating it yields CASSPGGLTDTQYF.

The V gene is TRBV30, the J gene TRBJ1-2; D uncertain. The CDR3 length is 13 residues. Trimming took 0 bases from V and 4 from J, leaving 9 bases between them. Looked up from germline, CDR1 is GTSNPN and CDR2 is SVGIG (reference sequence). The DNA of the CDR3 is TGTGCCTGGAGTGTAACCCTGACCTATGGCTACACCTTC. Translated: CAWSVTLTYGYTF.

The V call is TRBV6-5, the J call TRBJ2-3; the D is unclear. V was clipped by 2 bases and J by 4 bases, with 7 bases between them. In germline, CDR1 is MNHEY, CDR2 SVGAGI. The CDR3 has 13 residues. The CDR3 sequence: CASSYRVPDTQYF. The CDR3, as DNA: TGTGCCAGCAGTTACCGCGTCCCAGATACGCAGTATTTT.

A single count supports this clone. The chain is built from TRBV23-1 and TRBJ2-4; D remains unclear. TRBV23-1 is treated as an ORF (open reading frame) with a function not yet certain. V dropped 7 bases and J dropped 1 base, with 14 bases sitting between them. The CDR3 consists of 15 residues. This CDR3 is CASKTPMGAKNIQYF. The CDR3 DNA follows: TGCGCCAGCAAGACCCCGATGGGGGCCAAAAACATTCAGTACTTC.

The CDR3 here is CASSDPGQGNTGELFF. The CDR3 nucleotides read TGTGCCAGCAGTGACCCCGGACAGGGGAACACCGGGGAGCTGTTTTTT. The chain links TRBV25-1 to TRBJ2-2, with 8 bases matching TRBD1. There are 16 residues in the CDR3. Germline assignment: CDR1 MGHDK and CDR2 SYGVNS. Germline trimming cut 3 bases from V and 1 base from J; bases unmatched to any gene: 4. Combining the CDR3 with reference TRBV25-1 and TRBJ2-2 gives the whole variable domain EADIYQTPRYLVIGTGKKITLECSQTMGHDKMYWYQQDPGMELHLIHYSYGVNSTEKGDLSSESTVSRIRTEHFPLTLESARPSHTSQYLCASSDPGQGNTGELFFGEGSRLTVL.

Note on this clone: The same CDR3 also results from other DNA sequences found in this sample. The rearrangement joins TRBV11-2 to TRBJ1-1; 9 nucleotides line up with TRBD1. This CDR3 spans 15 amino acids. Germline CDR1 and CDR2: SGHAT and FQNNGV. V lost 5 bases and J lost 1; bases outside the gene matches: 5. As DNA, the CDR3 is TGTGCCAGCAGCCCACAGACAGGGGGGAACACTGAAGCTTTCTTT. Translating gives CASSPQTGGNTEAFF.

This clone showed up just once. The V gene is TRBV11-2, the J gene TRBJ2-5; 9 bases align to TRBD2. Germline CDR1 and CDR2: SGHAT and FQNNGV. With V trimmed by 6 bases and J by 3 bases, 2 bases remained unmatched. The CDR3 consists of 13 residues. The CDR3 coding sequence is TGTGCCAGCAGAGCGGGGGGAGAAGAGACCCAGTACTTC. Translation gives CASRAGGEETQYF.

Comment on this clone: This sample includes further DNA sequences coding for the same CDR3. This chain links TRBV18 with TRBJ1-1; possibly TRBD1 for D (6 bases). Germline V gene data show CDR1 as KGHSH and CDR2 as LQKENI. This CDR3 is 14 amino acids long. With 2 bases removed from V and 4 bases from J, the gap between germline ends came to 11 bases. CDR3 in amino acids: CASSPGGGGTEAFF. The CDR3 DNA sequence: TGTGCCAGCTCACCAGGGGGGGGCGGCACTGAAGCTTTCTTT.

The chain uses TRBV5-6 and TRBJ1-5, with a weak D call TRBD1 (6 bases). The V and J ends lost 0 bases and 7 bases respectively, with 8 bases between them. CDR1 and CDR2 from the germline V gene are SGHDT and YYEEEE. CDR3 length equals 13 residues. The CDR3 loop reads CASSLDGGQPQHF. The CDR3 bases are TGTGCCAGCAGCTTGGATGGGGGCCAGCCCCAGCATTTT.

A remark on this clone: Sequence at one end of the junction differs from germline and may be a read error. This chain uses TRBV28 with TRBJ2-7; the match to TRBD1 covers 8 bases. This CDR3 is 15 amino acids long. Germline V lookup: CDR1 MDHEN, CDR2 SYDVKM. This CDR3 reads CASSLKAGGRTEQYF. CDR3 nucleotides: TGTGCCAGTAGTTTAAAGGCAGGGGGCCGCACCGAGCAGTACTTC.

The chain recombines TRBV10-3 with TRBJ1-6, with 7 bases matching TRBD1. V lost 3 bases, J lost 6 bases, and 2 bases stayed unmatched. The CDR3 covers 14 residues. Germline V CDR1 and CDR2: ENHRY, SYGVKD. CDR3 nucleotide sequence: TGTGCCATCAGTGACCGGGACAGTAATTCACCCCTCCACTTT. Its protein product is CAISDRDSNSPLHF.

The chain joins TRBV28 to TRBJ1-6; TRBD1 matches 7 bases. Losses at the gene ends were 6 bases for V and 5 bases for J; bases not matched to a gene: 7. Germline CDR1 MDHEN, CDR2 SYDVKM. This CDR3 is 15 amino acids long. Here the CDR3 DNA reads TGTGCCAGCAGCTTAGGGGGCCTAGATAATTCACCCCTCCACTTT. Translating gives CASSLGGLDNSPLHF.

The chain has TRBV5-1 and TRBJ2-2, with a weak D call TRBD1 (6 bases). Trimming pared 4 bases from V and 4 bases from J, leaving 11 bases between. Germline assignment: CDR1 SGHRS and CDR2 YFSETQ. This CDR3 is 14 amino acids long. The CDR3 here is CASSEQGSTGELFF. In DNA form, the CDR3 reads TGCGCCAGCAGCGAACAGGGATCCACCGGGGAGCTGTTTTTT.

This chain joins TRBV27 and TRBJ2-7, with D perhaps matching TRBD1 (5 bases). This CDR3 contains 14 residues. Germline V gene sequence: CDR1 MNHEY, CDR2 SMNVEV (reference sequence). Trimming stripped 6 bases from V and 5 bases from J, with 17 bases between. CDR3 coding DNA: TGTGCCAGCAGAAGACAGCCCCTCGGAGACGAGCAGTACTTC. This translates into CASRRQPLGDEQYF.

For this clone: The same CDR3 can be traced to other DNA sequences in this sample. This rearrangement joins TRBV18 to TRBJ1-1; D is unresolved. Per the germline V gene, CDR1 is KGHSH and CDR2 is LQKENI. Trimming shortened V by 2 bases and J by 1 base, and 5 bases separated the two germline ends. The CDR3 length is 13 residues. The CDR3 sequence is CASSPGPNTEAFF. CDR3 sequence (DNA): TGTGCCAGCTCACCAGGGCCGAACACTGAAGCTTTCTTT.

The rearrangement links TRBV14 to TRBJ2-5; D is uncertain. The germline V gene has CDR1 SGHDN and CDR2 FVKESK. The CDR3 has 15 amino acids. Trimming left V 4 bases short and J 2 bases short, with 14 bases between. CDR3 residues: CASSPLGTAQETQYF. The CDR3 DNA follows: TGTGCCAGCAGCCCTCTAGGCACTGCACAAGAGACCCAGTACTTC.

J is TRBJ2-3 and V is TRBV19, with no clear D. The V and J ends lost 3 bases and 4 bases respectively, with 8 bases between them. Germline CDR1 reads LNHDA; CDR2 reads SQIVND (reference sequence). The CDR3 covers 13 residues. The CDR3: CASSILGSDTQYF. The CDR3 nucleotides read TGTGCCAGTAGTATTTTGGGGTCAGATACGCAGTATTTT.

J is TRBJ2-3 and V is TRBV18; D is unclear. V was cut by 4 bases and J by 3 bases, with 8 bases left in between. Per the germline V gene, CDR1 is KGHSH and CDR2 is LQKENI. CDR3 length: 13 residues. The CDR3 protein is CASSLDGTDTQYF. The CDR3 region has the DNA TGTGCCAGCTCACTTGACGGGACAGATACGCAGTATTTT.

The genes are TRBV5-8 and TRBJ2-7; maybe TRBD2 (6 bases). The CDR3 loop spans 14 amino acids. V was cut by 2 bases and J by 5 bases, with 14 bases left in between. The germline V gene has CDR1 SGHTS and CDR2 YDEGEE. The CDR3 DNA reads TGTGCCAGCAGCTTCCGACATAGCGGCAACGAGCAGTACTTC. This sequence encodes CASSFRHSGNEQYF.

This sequence joins TRBV5-5 and TRBJ1-2; D uncertain. Trimming shortened V by 0 bases and J by 3 bases, and 12 bases separated the two germline ends. Germline loops: CDR1 SGHKS, CDR2 YYEKEE (reference sequence). The CDR3 runs 15 residues. The CDR3 DNA reads TGTGCCAGCAGCTTGGCCCCGAGAGGTGACTATGGCTACACCTTC. Translation gives CASSLAPRGDYGYTF.

The chain joins TRBV6-6 to TRBJ2-7; 10 nucleotides agree with TRBD2. CDR1 is MNHNY, CDR2 SVGAGI, per germline (reference sequence). Germline trimming cut 6 bases from V and 4 bases from J; bases unmatched to any gene: 6. The CDR3 loop spans 14 amino acids. The CDR3, as DNA: TGTGCCAGCAGCCGCCGGACTAGCGGATACGAGCAGTACTTC. This encodes CASSRRTSGYEQYF.